These 12 T cell receptor beta chains were all obtained from the same sample, sequenced in a study of cytotoxic CD8 clonotypes in ibrutinib-treated CLL. TCRdb's table, derived via immunoSEQ multiplex PCR, lists solely in-frame clones and lacks some. The sample lists approximately 97,000 clones, approximately 80% seen once, with 20% to 25% in the top ten. The sample in question was PBMCs, obtained after 24 months of ibrutinib treatment. The receptors derive from a human donor with chronic lymphocytic leukemia.

This clone showed up just a few times. The chain joins TRBV13 to TRBJ2-4; D is possibly TRBD1 or TRBD2 (5 bases each). Germline lookup yields CDR1 PRHDT and CDR2 FYEKMQ (reference sequence). Trimming left V 4 bases short and J 2 bases short, with 6 bases between. CDR3 size: 13 residues. CDR3 nucleotides: TGTGCCAGCAGCTGGGGGTCCAAAAACATTCAGTACTTC. Residues: CASSWGSKNIQYF.

As for this clone: Other DNA sequences in the same sample also yield this CDR3. The rearrangement links TRBV5-1 to TRBJ2-5; the match to TRBD1 covers 8 bases. Germline CDR1 reads SGHRS; CDR2 reads YFSETQ. Germline trimming cut 0 bases from V and 1 base from J; bases unmatched to any gene: 2. This CDR3 comprises 15 residues. The CDR3 DNA sequence: TGCGCCAGCAGCTTGGCCGGACAGGGCCAAGAGACCCAGTACTTC. Translating gives CASSLAGQGQETQYF.

The V gene is TRBV6-5, the J gene TRBJ1-4, with D possibly TRBD1 on 5 matching bases. The CDR3 consists of 15 residues. Germline lookup yields CDR1 MNHEY and CDR2 SVGAGI. The V gene lost 1 base and the J gene lost 0 bases, with 6 bases spanning the gap. The CDR3 coding sequence is TGTGCCAGCAGTTACTGGGGGGCAACTAATGAAAAACTGTTTTTT. It is translated as CASSYWGATNEKLFF.

The rearrangement links TRBV6-5 to TRBJ2-5; 8 positions match TRBD1. The J segment lost 2 bases and the V segment lost 0 bases, leaving 5 bases of the junction unmatched. The CDR3 is made up of 16 amino acids. Germline V gene lookup returns CDR1 MNHEY and CDR2 SVGAGI. The CDR3: CASSYSGTGRQETQYF. In DNA, the CDR3 is TGTGCCAGCAGTTACTCAGGGACAGGAAGACAAGAGACCCAGTACTTC.

The genes are TRBV21-1 and TRBJ2-7; TRBD1 was called by the table and not checked on the DNA. TRBV21-1 is deemed a pseudogene. The length of the CDR3 is 17 residues. The CDR3 DNA is TGTGCCAGCAGCAAAGTCCTCCGGGACAGGGGGCAGGACGAGCAGTACTTC. Its protein product is CASSKVLRDRGQDEQYF.

This chain links TRBV13 with TRBJ2-7, with 7 bases aligning to TRBD2. V lost 4 bases to trimming and J lost 4 bases; unmatched junction nucleotides: 10. The germline CDR1 and CDR2 sequences are PRHDT and FYEKMQ (reference sequence). This CDR3 has 15 amino acids. The CDR3 nucleotides read TGTGCCAGCAGCTGGGGCCGGGAGGTCCCTTACGAGCAGTACTTC. This codes for CASSWGREVPYEQYF.

The rearrangement joins TRBV7-3 to TRBJ2-5; 8 positions match TRBD1. J lost 4 bases, V lost 5 bases, and 12 bases had no gene match. This CDR3 region has 16 residues. The V gene's germline CDR1 is SGHTA and CDR2 FQGTGA. CDR3 sequence: CASSLRAQGALETQYF. DNA for the CDR3: TGTGCCAGCAGCCTAAGGGCGCAGGGGGCCCTAGAGACCCAGTACTTC.

The chain employs TRBV5-1 and TRBJ1-6; TRBD1 aligns across 7 bases. Per the germline V gene, CDR1 is SGHRS and CDR2 is YFSETQ. The CDR3 runs to 15 residues. The V segment lost 4 bases and the J segment 9 bases; nucleotides outside the gene matches: 10. CDR3 residues: CASSEPQGVGSPLHF. CDR3 coding DNA: TGCGCCAGCAGCGAACCTCAGGGGGTTGGTTCACCCCTCCACTTT.

This chain uses TRBV25-1 with TRBJ1-6; D gene uncertain. Trimming removed 1 base at V and 7 bases at J, with 11 bases between. The CDR3 length is 15 residues. Per germline, CDR1 MGHDK and CDR2 SYGVNS. CDR3 in DNA: TGTGCCAGCAGTGAATCGGCCGTGGGGAATTCACCCCTCCACTTT. It is translated as CASSESAVGNSPLHF.

This chain uses TRBV30 with TRBJ1-1, with D possibly matching TRBD1 (5 bases). V lost 0 bases to trimming and J lost 4 bases, with 9 bases between them. Germline V gives CDR1 GTSNPN, CDR2 SVGIG (reference sequence). The CDR3 is made up of 13 amino acids. The CDR3 DNA sequence: TGTGCCTGGAGTGTTGGGGCGCGCACTGAAGCTTTCTTT. It encodes CAWSVGARTEAFF. Variable domain in full (rest from reference TRBV30 and TRBJ1-1): SQTIHQWPATLVQPVGSPLSLECTVEGTSNPNLYWYRQAAGRGLQLLFYSVGIGQISSEVPQNLSASRPQDRQFILSSKKLLLSDSGFYLCAWSVGARTEAFFGQGTRLTVV.

J is TRBJ2-1 and V is TRBV5-4; 15 nucleotides line up with TRBD2. The CDR3 runs to 15 residues. Germline CDR1 and CDR2: SGHNT and YYREEE (reference sequence). With 4 bases clipped from V and 5 bases from J, the junction kept 1 base outside the gene matches. The DNA of the CDR3 is TGTGCCAGCAGCCGGACTAGCGGGAGGGACAATGAGCAGTTCTTC. As protein: CASSRTSGRDNEQFF.

The chain couples TRBV19 to TRBJ1-4, with D perhaps matching TRBD1 (5 bases). V was pared by 3 bases and J by 5 bases, with 10 bases between. The germline gives CDR1 LNHDA, CDR2 SQIVND (reference sequence). The CDR3 has 14 residues. The CDR3 DNA is TGTGCCAGTAGTATTGTGAGACAGAATGAAAAACTGTTTTTT. Translated, it gives CASSIVRQNEKLFF. Looking up the rest from reference TRBV19 and TRBJ1-4 gives the full variable domain: DGGITQSPKYLFRKEGQNVTLSCEQNLNHDAMYWYRQDPGQGLRLIYYSQIVNDFQKGDIAEGYSVSREKKESFPLTVTSAQKNPTAFYLCASSIVRQNEKLFFGSGTQLSVL.